These T cell receptor beta chains were read from a single sample in a study of shared clonotypes between healthy human individuals. Sequencing was performed with immunoSEQ multiplex PCR; in TCRdb, only in-frame clones are kept and a portion is missing. This repertoire shows some 2,100,000 clones, roughly 91% found once; its top ten account for more than 1.5%. The sample consisted of naive CD8+ T cells from PBMCs. These TCRs come from a man in his late teens or twenties in good health. Some clones in this sample may be carry-over from other donors' samples. CDR3s include the opening cysteine and the closing phenylalanine or tryptophan. A D gene is named only where the DNA matches it firmly. Some rows mark clone size as missing; the rest say once, few, many or name a class of expanded clone.

d_call: TRBD1; v_call: TRBV4-1; clone_size: .; j_call: TRBJ2-7; cdr3_nt: TGCGCCAGCAGCTTTCTCGACAGGGGACAGGCCTACGAGCAGTACTTC; cdr3_aa: CASSFLDRGQAYEQYF
d_call: .; v_call: TRBV30; clone_size: .; j_call: TRBJ1-6; cdr3_nt: TGTGCCTGGAGTTTTGGAGGTTCTTCACCCCTCCACTTT; cdr3_aa: CAWSFGGSSPLHF
d_call: TRBD2; v_call: TRBV10-3; clone_size: .; j_call: TRBJ2-2; cdr3_nt: TGTGCCATCAGCGAGGGACTAGCGGTGAACACCGGGGAGCTGTTTTTT; cdr3_aa: CAISEGLAVNTGELFF
d_call: TRBD2; v_call: TRBV9; clone_size: .; j_call: TRBJ2-3; cdr3_nt: TGTGCCAGCAGCGTGGTTACTAGCGGGAAAACAGATACGCAGTATTTT; cdr3_aa: CASSVVTSGKTDTQYF
d_call: TRBD1; v_call: TRBV6-5; clone_size: .; j_call: TRBJ1-2; cdr3_nt: TGTGCCAGCAGTTACTCCCCGGGGACAGGGATTAATGGCTACACCTTC; cdr3_aa: CASSYSPGTGINGYTF
d_call: TRBD1; v_call: TRBV9; clone_size: .; j_call: TRBJ2-2; cdr3_nt: TGTGCCAGCAGCGTAGCCGGGACAGGGACCACCGGGGAGCTGTTTTTT; cdr3_aa: CASSVAGTGTTGELFF
d_call: .; v_call: TRBV6-5; clone_size: .; j_call: TRBJ1-1; cdr3_nt: TGTGCCAGCAGACCCTTGGAGGGGACTGAAGCTTTCTTT; cdr3_aa: CASRPLEGTEAFF
d_call: TRBD1; v_call: TRBV4-3; clone_size: .; j_call: TRBJ2-7; cdr3_nt: TGCGCCAGCAGCCCGACCGGGACAGGGGACTACGAGCAGTACTTC; cdr3_aa: CASSPTGTGDYEQYF
d_call: .; v_call: TRBV30; clone_size: once; j_call: TRBJ1-4; cdr3_nt: TGTGCCTGGAGTGGACAATGGGGGGAAAAACTGTTTTTT; cdr3_aa: CAWSGQWGEKLFF
d_call: .; v_call: TRBV5-6; clone_size: .; j_call: TRBJ2-1; cdr3_nt: TGTGCCAGCAGCCTGAATGAAAGGCTTCCCTACAATGAGCAGTTCTTC; cdr3_aa: CASSLNERLPYNEQFF
d_call: .; v_call: TRBV29-1; clone_size: .; j_call: TRBJ1-2; cdr3_nt: TGCAGCGTTACACCGGGACATCTTAACTATGGCTACACCTTC; cdr3_aa: CSVTPGHLNYGYTF
d_call: TRBD1; v_call: TRBV2; clone_size: once; j_call: TRBJ2-7; cdr3_nt: TGTGCCAGCAGCGACCCTCAGGGGGCGCAGGCCTACGAGCAGTACTTC; cdr3_aa: CASSDPQGAQAYEQYF
d_call: .; v_call: TRBV19; clone_size: .; j_call: TRBJ2-1; cdr3_nt: TGTGCCAGTAGTCGAACTAGAACTAATGAGCAGTTCTTC; cdr3_aa: CASSRTRTNEQFF
d_call: .; v_call: TRBV27; clone_size: once; j_call: TRBJ1-6; cdr3_nt: TGTGCCAGCAGTCCATCGGGGCCAAATTCACCCCTCCACTTT; cdr3_aa: CASSPSGPNSPLHF
d_call: TRBD2; v_call: TRBV27; clone_size: .; j_call: TRBJ2-3; cdr3_nt: TGTGCCAGCAGTCTACTTAGCGGGTCTAGCACAGATACGCAGTATTTT; cdr3_aa: CASSLLSGSSTDTQYF
d_call: .; v_call: TRBV6-4; clone_size: once; j_call: TRBJ1-1; cdr3_nt: TGTGCCAGCAGTGACCGGGGGAAGTACACTGAAGCTTTCTTT; cdr3_aa: CASSDRGKYTEAFF
d_call: .; v_call: TRBV4-3; clone_size: .; j_call: TRBJ2-7; cdr3_nt: TGCGCCAGCAGCCAAGATCGGGGGCGTACGGGGCAGTACTTC; cdr3_aa: CASSQDRGRTGQYF
d_call: .; v_call: TRBV4-1; clone_size: .; j_call: TRBJ2-7; cdr3_nt: TGCGCCAGCAGCCAAGTTGCAGGATCCTACGAGCAGTACTTC; cdr3_aa: CASSQVAGSYEQYF
d_call: .; v_call: TRBV7-9; clone_size: .; j_call: TRBJ2-1; cdr3_nt: TGTGCCAGCAGCTTAGGCCAAGCCGAGCAGTTCTTC; cdr3_aa: CASSLGQAEQFF
d_call: .; v_call: TRBV4-1; clone_size: .; j_call: TRBJ2-2; cdr3_nt: TGCGCCAGCAGCCAAGGGTCCCTCGGTTCCGGGGAGCTGTTTTTT; cdr3_aa: CASSQGSLGSGELFF
d_call: TRBD1; v_call: TRBV7-8; clone_size: .; j_call: TRBJ2-1; cdr3_nt: TGTGCCAGCAGCTTAGAGGGGACAGGGTACAATGAGCAGTTCTTC; cdr3_aa: CASSLEGTGYNEQFF
d_call: .; v_call: TRBV5-4; clone_size: once; j_call: TRBJ2-7; cdr3_nt: TGTGCCAGCAGCTTGAGGCAGAGGGGAACCGAGCAGTACTTC; cdr3_aa: CASSLRQRGTEQYF
d_call: .; v_call: TRBV6-6; clone_size: .; j_call: TRBJ2-1; cdr3_nt: TGTGCCAGCAGTTATTCCTACAATGAGCAGTTCTTC; cdr3_aa: CASSYSYNEQFF
d_call: TRBD2; v_call: TRBV7-6; clone_size: .; j_call: TRBJ2-1; cdr3_nt: TGTGCCAGCAGCTTAGGGGCTAGCGGGAGGGTCTACAATGAGCAGTTCTTC; cdr3_aa: CASSLGASGRVYNEQFF
d_call: .; v_call: TRBV5-1; clone_size: .; j_call: TRBJ2-1; cdr3_nt: TGCGCCAGCAGCCCACAGGGCGGGAGTTACAATGAGCAGTTCTTC; cdr3_aa: CASSPQGGSYNEQFF
d_call: .; v_call: TRBV27; clone_size: .; j_call: TRBJ1-1; cdr3_nt: TGTGCCAGCATCCCGGGTTTGGGAACTGAAGCTTTCTTT; cdr3_aa: CASIPGLGTEAFF
d_call: TRBD2; v_call: TRBV5-4; clone_size: once; j_call: TRBJ2-7; cdr3_nt: TGTGCCAGCAGCCAGCTGGCTAGCGGGAGGTCCGAGCAGTACTTC; cdr3_aa: CASSQLASGRSEQYF
d_call: TRBD2; v_call: TRBV19; clone_size: .; j_call: TRBJ2-3; cdr3_nt: TGTGCCACTTCACTAGCGGGAGAATGGAATACGCAGTATTTT; cdr3_aa: CATSLAGEWNTQYF
d_call: .; v_call: TRBV6-1; clone_size: .; j_call: TRBJ2-7; cdr3_nt: TGTGCCAGCAGTGGGACTAGACAGGGATGGTATGACGAGCAGTACTTC; cdr3_aa: CASSGTRQGWYDEQYF
d_call: TRBD2; v_call: TRBV7-8; clone_size: .; j_call: TRBJ2-3; cdr3_nt: TGTGCCAGCAGCTTACCCCGACTAGCGGGAGGGCCCTCAGATACGCAGTATTTT; cdr3_aa: CASSLPRLAGGPSDTQYF
d_call: .; v_call: TRBV4-3; clone_size: .; j_call: TRBJ1-2; cdr3_nt: TGCGCCAGCAGCTCTCACACCTATCCACAGGGAGGGGCCCATATGTCGGGCTACACCTTC; cdr3_aa: CASSSHTYPQGGAHMSGYTF
d_call: TRBD2; v_call: TRBV27; clone_size: .; j_call: TRBJ2-3; cdr3_nt: TGTGCCAGCACGGGGACTAGCGGCAATCACCCATTGGCGGCGCAGTATTTT; cdr3_aa: CASTGTSGNHPLAAQYF
d_call: .; v_call: TRBV28; clone_size: .; j_call: TRBJ1-1; cdr3_nt: TGTGCCAGCAGCGACTTAAGGTTCAGGGAAGGGCTAGGTGAAGCTTTCTTT; cdr3_aa: CASSDLRFREGLGEAFF
d_call: .; v_call: TRBV9; clone_size: .; j_call: TRBJ2-7; cdr3_nt: TGTGCCAGCAGCCCCGGGACGAGGGAATTCGAGCAGTACTTC; cdr3_aa: CASSPGTREFEQYF
d_call: TRBD2; v_call: TRBV28; clone_size: .; j_call: TRBJ2-7; cdr3_nt: TGTGCCAGCAGCTATGGACTAGCGGTCTACGAGCAGTACTTC; cdr3_aa: CASSYGLAVYEQYF
d_call: .; v_call: TRBV5-1; clone_size: .; j_call: TRBJ2-2; cdr3_nt: TGCGCCAGCAGCTTGGCCCAGGGGAACACCGGGGAGCTGTTTTTT; cdr3_aa: CASSLAQGNTGELFF
d_call: .; v_call: TRBV15; clone_size: .; j_call: TRBJ2-5; cdr3_nt: TGTGCCACCAGCAGAGCCCTCGGTTTCGGGGAGACCCAGTACTTC; cdr3_aa: CATSRALGFGETQYF
d_call: .; v_call: TRBV29-1; clone_size: .; j_call: TRBJ2-7; cdr3_nt: TGCAGCGGCGGGACCCCTTCCTACGAGCAGTACTTC; cdr3_aa: CSGGTPSYEQYF
d_call: TRBD1; v_call: TRBV28; clone_size: .; j_call: TRBJ1-1; cdr3_nt: TGTGCCAGCAGTTTTTTTAAGGGACAGGGGTTCGTCGGAGCTTTCTTT; cdr3_aa: CASSFFKGQGFVGAFF
d_call: .; v_call: TRBV19; clone_size: .; j_call: TRBJ2-7; cdr3_nt: TGTGCCAGTAGTATAGACGGCACCCTCTCCTACGAGCAGTACTTC; cdr3_aa: CASSIDGTLSYEQYF